The clone carrying this TCR beta chain was recorded a few times. Its specificity is not known. This sample is part of a study of T cell repertoires in cytomegalovirus infection. Study details: CMV epitopes, recently identified HLA-C-restricted and well-studied HLA-B-restricted, were used. CMV infection and matching HLA type were both indicated by public TCR beta signatures.

Whole-study results and caveats: CMV-specific TCR beta clonotypes restricted by HLA-C were the ones dominating the ex vivo response. Identification of carriers of CMV plus the relevant HLA was performed using cumulative public TCR beta family frequency.

TCRdb itself ran the reads through MiXCR, one entry per CDR3 protein. Of around 800,000 distinct CDR3 sequences listed, approximately 32% are singletons. CDR3 length: 16 residues. Germline assignment: CDR1 MGHRA and CDR2 YSYEKL. V lost 4 bases, J lost 4 bases, and 17 bases lay in between. Specimen: cultured CD8+ T cells from PBMCs, collected from culture after CMV antigen stimulation. The chain employs TRBV4-1 and TRBJ2-1, with D unresolved. The TCR was taken from a human donor in good health (CMV status not recorded). Some clones in this sample may be carry-over from other donors' samples. The CDR3 bases are TGCGCCAGCAGCCCCTTAGAGACTTTTAATTACAATGAGCAGTTCTTC. Translated, it gives CASSPLETFNYNEQFF.